Sequencing of this TCR beta chain was carried out in a study of cytomegalovirus exposure and HLA in healthy donors listed by TCRdb under 2017. Turning to the overall study: An earlier analysis of some 550 of the donors reported 250 to 300 Gb of sequence data and more than 90 million unique TCR beta sequences from some 180 million T cells. An early release that covered 500 to 800 HLA-typed donors contained about 300 gigabases of sequencing data and tens of millions of unique TCR sequences. Among the 398 genotyped donors, more than 70% belonged to the genetic ancestry cluster associated with self-reported Caucasian donors. The study aimed to test whether signatures of past pathogen exposure could be identified by cataloging public T cell receptors. The study profiled the T cell repertoires of hundreds of subjects by immunosequencing and related them to cytomegalovirus serostatus. In addition to the first cohort of 650 to 750 subjects, a separate validation cohort of approximately 130 different subjects was used. High-throughput TCR immunosequencing, statistical association of individual TCRs with disease status, and machine learning were combined to predict cytomegalovirus infection status. A later analysis re-examined previously published TCR beta repertoires from more than 600 donors and added high-resolution HLA genotyping to investigate patterns of TCR occurrence. The later analysis used no new phenotypic data to find candidate immune exposures, relying instead on TCR beta sequences and their occurrence across donors. An earlier analysis of approximately 580 of the donors used high-throughput TCR beta sequencing to judge whether each TCR beta V gene segment behaved as functional or pseudogenic. Donor age, sex, ethnicity and CMV serostatus were collected together with the repertoire data. In a later genetic analysis, genome-wide SNP genotypes for about 65% of the 666 donors were used, and that subset was treated as a discovery cohort. All discovery cohort repertoires had been generated using a single sequencing platform. HLA typing covered class I and class II loci at four-digit resolution. Typing coverage differed by locus: A, B, C, DRB1 and DQB1 were typed in about 620-640 donors, DQA1 in about 560, DPA1 in some 570, and DPB1 in 450 to 480. Several DR-DQ haplotypes were handled as single units for association and clustering because linkage in the cohort was strong. Across around 400 genotyped donors of the cohort, an average of approximately 220,000 unique TCR beta nucleotide sequences per donor were sequenced, and roughly 20% of those sequences were non-productive. The investigation overall reported the following: In an earlier analysis of roughly 560 of the donors, most TCR beta V segments were observed in productive rearrangements about 87% or about 30% of the time, broadly matching IMGT annotations. The study listed 150 to 200 TCR beta chains as associated with cytomegalovirus. A further reported finding was that TCR beta sequences accurately predicted the HLA-A and HLA-B alleles for most subjects in the first cohort. Three of the identified cytomegalovirus-associated TCR beta chains were confirmed in vitro to be specific for cytomegalovirus antigens. Some IMGT-functional V segments, including TRBV6-2 and TRBV6-3, could not be told apart with the 87-base-pair reads, so those segments were excluded. A later analysis found that most CMV-associated TCR beta chains appeared HLA-restricted, with HLA associations seemingly driven largely by CMV exposure. Linkage disequilibrium might explain the correlated functional status among segregating V segments, but an unknown experimental factor could not be excluded. In this cohort, only TCR beta chains were sequenced, and detectable features were limited by the absence of alpha or paired-chain data. A cluster of highly shared sequence variants was judged likely to represent a technical artifact of the sequencing pipeline. According to a later analysis, TCR association rates differed among HLA loci, with DRB1 alleles showing the most associated TCRs and HLA-C alleles showing the fewest. Compared with equally common non-associated chains, HLA-associated TCR beta chains in a later analysis were more clonally expanded and had lower generation probabilities. The earlier analysis of almost 600 of the donors excluded approximately 17 rarely observed V segments, including chromosome 9 orphons, because counts were too low. CMV serostatus was the only immune exposure information available for the cohort. The authors suggested that the approach could potentially be extended to other disease states and immunological phenotypes. When HLA alleles, especially DR and DQ, strongly co-occurred, TCR associations were difficult to assign to individual alleles. A later analysis reported that several top co-occurrence clusters appeared linked to parvovirus B19, influenza, CMV and Epstein-Barr virus. The classifier was reported to diagnose cytomegalovirus status with high specificity and sensitivity in both the original and validation cohorts. In a later analysis, some 18,000 TCR beta sequences were associated with specific HLA alleles at a false discovery rate of 0.05. The presence/absence analyses assumed that sequencing depth was roughly uniform across donors, and that assumption may not be true. Most TCR sequences were observed very rarely across donors, whereas some public TCRs were present in many individuals. A later genetic analysis reported fewer N-insertions in productive TCRs among donors in an Asian-associated ancestry cluster than the approximately 700-donor mean. HLA typing was unavailable for some donors at each locus, so association tests used only the typed subset. An association between a missense DCLRE1C variant and V-gene and J-gene trimming of TCR beta chains was found in a later genetic analysis and replicated in an independent cohort.

The cohort consisted of 650 to 700 healthy bone marrow donors. All cohort members were sampled while nominally healthy, although unrecorded immune exposures were likely present. The donor tested CMV seropositive, placing the donor among the 250 to 350 seropositive members of the cohort. A peripheral blood sample was collected from each donor, and TCR beta sequencing was performed on peripheral blood mononuclear cells. The Qiagen DNeasy Blood Extraction Kit was used to extract genomic DNA from the blood cell samples. Trimming removed 7 bases from V and 1 base from J; the gene matches leave 17 bases unexplained. Reading from cysteine to phenylalanine, the CDR3 counts 17 amino acids. Solely the CDR3 DNA is kept, with 51 bases framed from the first base. In the germline V gene, CDR1 corresponds to SQVTM and CDR2 to ANQGSEA. The method was the immunoSEQ multiplex PCR assay. For the multiplex PCR, a mixture combining 60 forward primers for TCR Vbeta segments and 13 reverse primers for TCR Jbeta segments was used. A multiplex PCR assay on genomic DNA amplified the CDR3 region of rearranged TCR beta genes. The amplified TCR beta libraries were sequenced on the Illumina HiSeq System as 87-base-pair reads. Concerning the study's data processing: A later analysis tallied 70 million to 100 million unique TCR beta chains across the 600 to 700 repertoires, and approximately 11 million of those chains were shared by two or more donors. To remove PCR and sequencing errors, raw reads were error-corrected and collapsed into unique sequences using a nearest-neighbor algorithm that merged closely related sequences. Alignment of CDR3 sequences to IMGT reference sequences was used to assign V, D and J gene segments. For a sequence to be retained, at least a six-nucleotide match to both a V gene segment and a J gene segment was required. A rearrangement counted as productive if the CDR3 had no stop codons and remained in frame with V and J, and every other rearrangement counted as non-productive. Following IMGT convention, CDR3 was defined as the stretch from the second conserved V-encoded cysteine up to the conserved J-encoded phenylalanine. The earlier analysis of fewer than 700 of the donors excluded sequences that lacked an unambiguous match to a single V gene segment. In an earlier analysis of approximately 590 of the donors, V segments were called functional above 56.7% productive rearrangements and were called segregating when the between-donor standard deviation exceeded 5%. To diagnose cytomegalovirus status from the catalog of TCR beta chain sequences, a statistical classification framework was built. In a later analysis, TCR nucleotide sequences were compared against IMGT/GENE-DB human TR gene sequences so that V and J genes could be assigned. In a later analysis, CDR3 sequences and most-parsimonious VDJ recombination scenarios were assigned using the TCRdist pipeline. In a later analysis, each TCR beta chain was defined by its CDR3 amino acid sequence together with its V-gene family, and reads without a unique V-gene family were excluded. As a way to deal with suspected cross-contamination and a sequencing artifact, a later analysis dropped hundreds of nucleotide sequences that were highly shared and had low generation probability. For each public chain, a later analysis derived a clonal expansion index from normalized ranks of inferred template counts within each repertoire. In a later analysis, generation probabilities were computed with a VDJ recombination model fitted to out-of-frame rearrangements, and the resulting probabilities were checked against IGoR. Hypergeometric tests were used in a later analysis to score TCR-TCR, TCR-HLA and TCR-CMV co-occurrence, with a repertoire-size bias correction applied to the TCR pairs. A later analysis estimated false discovery rates by permuting HLA or CMV assignments 20 times. In a later analysis, co-occurring TCRs were grouped with DBSCAN, and TCRdist sequence similarity was added when clustering was performed within HLA-allele-positive subsets. Repertoires with fewer than 30,000 or more than 120,000 public chains, plus five repertoires with anomalous nucleotide sharing, were excluded from co-occurrence clustering. TCRdb stores this immuneACCESS table with in-frame sequences only. Part of the clones is absent; in the studies checked, under half of the shortfall reflects unresolved V genes, and no reason is known for the rest. V, J and clone size are taken as reported in that table, and D and trimming were inferred from the DNA itself. The sample includes tens of thousands of clones, with more than 60% observed a single time. The biggest ten clones account for less than 7% of the sample.

In regard to this clone: The target of this receptor is not known. No clone much larger than this one lies a single base away; base qualities are absent.

The sequence was obtained from a male donor in good health and CMV-seropositive. The chain is encoded by TRBV29-1 joined to TRBJ2-3; TRBD2 matches 7 bases in the middle. The sample was PBMCs. The CDR3 has the sequence CSDEGRERALGTDTQYF. The nucleotide sequence is given as TGCAGCGATGAGGGGCGGGAGAGGGCATTGGGCACAGATACGCAGTATTTT.